This paragraph covers one T cell receptor (beta chain) sequence. CDR3 length: 14 amino acids. V lost 8 bases, J lost 1 base, and 4 bases stayed unmatched. Germline-derived CDR1 and CDR2 are LNHDA and SQIVND (reference sequence). This specimen belongs to a study of T cells in Graves' hyperthyroidism and ophthalmopathy. RNA transcripts yielded amplified TCR beta CDR3 regions. The HTBI primer set served for first-round RT-PCR of the TCR CDR3. TCRdb ran MiXCR on the multiplex PCR reads and lists one entry per CDR3 protein. The data hold 490,000 or so distinct CDR3 sequences, with about 20% observed a single time.

The sequencing sample was made of blood. The source of this sequence is a man between 35 and 55 years old with Graves' ophthalmopathy. The gene calls are TRBV19 and TRBJ2-3; 9 bases fit TRBD1. Here the CDR3 reads CASGQGKGTDTQYF. The CDR3 DNA follows: TGTGCCAGTGGACAGGGGAAGGGCACAGATACGCAGTATTTT.